This T cell receptor (beta chain) was identified during a study of blood T cell repertoires in COVID-19. About the research overall: Acute-phase and convalescent COVID-19 samples originated in the United States, Italy and Spain. PBMCs, B-cell-depleted T cells, or T cells provided the cDNA or gDNA that made up the material.

Germline V lookup: CDR1 LNHDA, CDR2 SQIVND (reference sequence). V lost 2 bases to trimming and J lost 5 bases; unmatched junction nucleotides: 5. The CDR3 runs to 14 residues. Under the authors' procedure: Estimated nucleated cell counts came from reference gene primer amplification. TCRdb's copy holds only in-frame clones and misses some; the assay was immunoSEQ multiplex PCR. D and trimming come from the DNA, and the V and J calls and clone size come from that table. This table has 150,000 to 200,000 clones, about 85% appearing once. What was sequenced was peripheral blood. The source of this sequence is a man aged 60 to 69 with active or convalescent COVID-19. The J gene is TRBJ2-5, the V gene TRBV19; 7 bases are a match to TRBD2. The CDR3 sequence: CASSISGAQETQYF. The CDR3 region has the DNA TGTGCCAGTAGTATAAGCGGGGCCCAGGAGACCCAGTACTTC. Together with reference TRBV19 and TRBJ2-5, the CDR3 gives the full variable domain: DGGITQSPKYLFRKEGQNVTLSCEQNLNHDAMYWYRQDPGQGLRLIYYSQIVNDFQKGDIAEGYSVSREKKESFPLTVTSAQKNPTAFYLCASSISGAQETQYFGPGTRLLVL.